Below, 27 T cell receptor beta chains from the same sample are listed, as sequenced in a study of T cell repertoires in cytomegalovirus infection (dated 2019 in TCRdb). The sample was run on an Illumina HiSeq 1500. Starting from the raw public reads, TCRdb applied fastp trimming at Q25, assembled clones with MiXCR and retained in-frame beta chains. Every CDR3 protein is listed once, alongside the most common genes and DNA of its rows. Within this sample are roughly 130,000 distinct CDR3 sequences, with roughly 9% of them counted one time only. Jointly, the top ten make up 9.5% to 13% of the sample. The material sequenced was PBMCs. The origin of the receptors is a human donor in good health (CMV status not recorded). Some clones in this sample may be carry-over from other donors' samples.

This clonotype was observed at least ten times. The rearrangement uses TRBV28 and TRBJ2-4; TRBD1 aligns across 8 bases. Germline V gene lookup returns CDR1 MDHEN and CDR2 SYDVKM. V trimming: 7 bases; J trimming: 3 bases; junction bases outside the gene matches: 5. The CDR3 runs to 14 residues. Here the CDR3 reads CASTLDRGKNIQYF. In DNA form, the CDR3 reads TGTGCCAGCACCCTTGACAGGGGCAAAAACATTCAGTACTTC.

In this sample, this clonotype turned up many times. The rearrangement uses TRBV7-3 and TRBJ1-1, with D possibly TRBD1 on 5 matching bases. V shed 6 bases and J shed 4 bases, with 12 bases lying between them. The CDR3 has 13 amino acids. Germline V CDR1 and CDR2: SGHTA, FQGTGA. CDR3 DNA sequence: TGTGCCAGCAGTTTACAAAGGGGCACTGAAGCTTTCTTT. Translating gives CASSLQRGTEAFF. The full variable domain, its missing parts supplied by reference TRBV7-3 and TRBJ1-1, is GAGVSQTPSNKVTEKGKYVELRCDPISGHTALYWYRQSLGQGPEFLIYFQGTGAADDSGLPNDRFFAVRPEGSVSTLKIQRTERGDSAVYLCASSLQRGTEAFFGQGTRLTVV.

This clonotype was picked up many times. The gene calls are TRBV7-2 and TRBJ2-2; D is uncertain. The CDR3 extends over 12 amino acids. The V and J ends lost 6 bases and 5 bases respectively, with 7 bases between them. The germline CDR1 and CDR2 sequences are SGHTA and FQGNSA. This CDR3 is CASRPRTGELFF. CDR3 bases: TGTGCCAGCAGACCCCGGACCGGGGAGCTGTTTTTT.

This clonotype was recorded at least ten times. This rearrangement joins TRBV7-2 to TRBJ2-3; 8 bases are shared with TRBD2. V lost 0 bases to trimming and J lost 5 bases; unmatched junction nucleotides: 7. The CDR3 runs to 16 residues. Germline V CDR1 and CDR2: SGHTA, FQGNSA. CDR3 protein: CASSLATGGAGDTQYF. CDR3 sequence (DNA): TGTGCCAGCAGCTTAGCGACCGGGGGGGCCGGAGATACGCAGTATTTT. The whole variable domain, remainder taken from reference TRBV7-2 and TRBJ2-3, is GAGVSQSPSNKVTEKGKDVELRCDPISGHTALYWYRQSLGQGLEFLIYFQGNSAPDKSGLPSDRFSAERTGGSVSTLTIQRTQQEDSAVYLCASSLATGGAGDTQYFGPGTRLTVL.

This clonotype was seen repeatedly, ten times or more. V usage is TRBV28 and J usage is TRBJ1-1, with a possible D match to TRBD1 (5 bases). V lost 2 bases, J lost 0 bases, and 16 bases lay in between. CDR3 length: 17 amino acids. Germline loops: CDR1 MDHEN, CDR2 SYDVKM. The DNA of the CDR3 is TGTGCCAGCAGTTTAGGGCAGGGTAAGTGGGTGAACACTGAAGCTTTCTTT. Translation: CASSLGQGKWVNTEAFF.

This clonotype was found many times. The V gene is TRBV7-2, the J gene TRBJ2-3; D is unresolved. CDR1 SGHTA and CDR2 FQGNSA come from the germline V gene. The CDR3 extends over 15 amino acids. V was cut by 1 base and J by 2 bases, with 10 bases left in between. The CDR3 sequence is CASSLEGSTTDTQYF. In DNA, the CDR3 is TGTGCCAGCAGCTTAGAGGGATCGACCACAGATACGCAGTATTTT.

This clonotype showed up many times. CDR3 sequence: CASSFPTGVAYIQYF. CDR3 bases: TGTGCCAGCAGCTTCCCGACCGGGGTCGCGTACATTCAGTACTTC. The chain is built from TRBV11-2 and TRBJ2-4; tentatively, D is TRBD2 (5 bases). The CDR3 length is 15 residues. CDR1 and CDR2 from the germline V gene are SGHAT and FQNNGV. Trimming shortened V by 3 bases and J by 8 bases, and 17 bases separated the two germline ends.

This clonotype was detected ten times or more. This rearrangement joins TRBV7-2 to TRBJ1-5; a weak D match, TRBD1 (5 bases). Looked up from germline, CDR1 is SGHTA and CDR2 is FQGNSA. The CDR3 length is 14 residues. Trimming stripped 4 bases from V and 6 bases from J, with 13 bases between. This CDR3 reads CASSSSGYTQPQHF. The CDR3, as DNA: TGTGCCAGCAGCTCCTCAGGGTACACTCAGCCCCAGCATTTT.

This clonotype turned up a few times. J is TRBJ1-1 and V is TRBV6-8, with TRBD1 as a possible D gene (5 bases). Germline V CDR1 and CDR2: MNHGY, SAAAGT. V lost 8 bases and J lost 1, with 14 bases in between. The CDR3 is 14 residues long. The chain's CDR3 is CASRRRTQNTEAFF. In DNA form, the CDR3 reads TGTGCCAGCCGCCGGAGGACACAGAACACTGAAGCTTTCTTT.

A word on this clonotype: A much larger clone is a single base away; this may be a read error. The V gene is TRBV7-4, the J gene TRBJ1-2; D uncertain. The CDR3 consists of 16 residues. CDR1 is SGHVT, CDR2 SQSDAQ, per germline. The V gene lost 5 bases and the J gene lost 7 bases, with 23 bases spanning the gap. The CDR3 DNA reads TGTGCCAGCAGCCCCGAAACGGAACAGACCGTGCGTGGCTACACCTTC. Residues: CASSPETEQTVRGYTF.

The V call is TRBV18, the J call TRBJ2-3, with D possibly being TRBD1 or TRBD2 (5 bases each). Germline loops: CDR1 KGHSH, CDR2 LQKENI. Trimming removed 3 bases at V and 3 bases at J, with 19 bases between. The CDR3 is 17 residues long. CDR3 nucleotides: TGTGCCAGCTCACCGCTCGGGGCACCGGCGGTGACAGATACGCAGTATTTT. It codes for CASSPLGAPAVTDTQYF.

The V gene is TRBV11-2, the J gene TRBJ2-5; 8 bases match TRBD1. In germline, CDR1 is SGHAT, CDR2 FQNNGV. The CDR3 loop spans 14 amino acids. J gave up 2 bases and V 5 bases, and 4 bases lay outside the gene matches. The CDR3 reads CASSTGQGQETQYF. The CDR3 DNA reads TGTGCCAGCAGCACAGGACAGGGACAAGAGACCCAGTACTTC.

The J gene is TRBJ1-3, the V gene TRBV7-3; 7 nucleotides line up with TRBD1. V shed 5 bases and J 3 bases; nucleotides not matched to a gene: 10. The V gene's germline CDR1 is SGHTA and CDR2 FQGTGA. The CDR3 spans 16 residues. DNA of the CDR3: TGTGCCAGCAGCACCTCTCGGGGACAGATTGGAAACACCATATATTTT. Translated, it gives CASSTSRGQIGNTIYF.

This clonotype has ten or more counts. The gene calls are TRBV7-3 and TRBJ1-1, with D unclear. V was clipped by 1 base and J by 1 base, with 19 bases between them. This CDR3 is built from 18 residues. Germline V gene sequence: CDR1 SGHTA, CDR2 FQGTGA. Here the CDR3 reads CASSLNRFGSGPNTEAFF. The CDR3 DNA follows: TGTGCCAGCAGCTTAAATCGTTTCGGGTCAGGACCGAACACTGAAGCTTTCTTT.

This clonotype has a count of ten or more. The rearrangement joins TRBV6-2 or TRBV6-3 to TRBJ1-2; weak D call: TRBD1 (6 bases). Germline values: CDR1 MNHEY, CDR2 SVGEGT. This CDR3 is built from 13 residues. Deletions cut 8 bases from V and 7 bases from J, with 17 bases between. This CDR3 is CASAFGGAVGYTF. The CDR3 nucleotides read TGTGCCAGCGCCTTCGGGGGCGCGGTTGGCTACACCTTC.

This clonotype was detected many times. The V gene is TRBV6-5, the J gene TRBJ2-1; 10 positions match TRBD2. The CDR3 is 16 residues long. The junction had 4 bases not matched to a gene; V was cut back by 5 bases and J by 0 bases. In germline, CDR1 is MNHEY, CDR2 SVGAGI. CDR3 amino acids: CASSNLAGGSYNEQFF. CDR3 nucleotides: TGTGCCAGCAGTAATTTAGCGGGGGGCTCCTACAATGAGCAGTTCTTC.

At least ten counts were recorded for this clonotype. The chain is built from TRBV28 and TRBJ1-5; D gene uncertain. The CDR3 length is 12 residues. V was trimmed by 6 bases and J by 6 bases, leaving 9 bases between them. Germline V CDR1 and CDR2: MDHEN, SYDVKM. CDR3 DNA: TGTGCCAGCAGCCTAACCAGTCAGCCCCAGCATTTT. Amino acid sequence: CASSLTSQPQHF.

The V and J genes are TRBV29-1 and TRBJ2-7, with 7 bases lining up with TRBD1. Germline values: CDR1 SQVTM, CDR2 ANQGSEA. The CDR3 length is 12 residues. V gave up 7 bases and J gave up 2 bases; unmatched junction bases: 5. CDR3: CSASTGTYEQYF. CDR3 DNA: TGCAGCGCGTCGACAGGGACCTACGAGCAGTACTTC.

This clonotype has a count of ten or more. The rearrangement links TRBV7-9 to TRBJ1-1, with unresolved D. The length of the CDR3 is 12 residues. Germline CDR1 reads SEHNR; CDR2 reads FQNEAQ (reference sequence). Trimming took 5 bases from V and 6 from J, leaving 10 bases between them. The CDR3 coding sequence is TGTGCCAGCAGCCAACCGGGGTCTGAAGCTTTCTTT. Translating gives CASSQPGSEAFF.

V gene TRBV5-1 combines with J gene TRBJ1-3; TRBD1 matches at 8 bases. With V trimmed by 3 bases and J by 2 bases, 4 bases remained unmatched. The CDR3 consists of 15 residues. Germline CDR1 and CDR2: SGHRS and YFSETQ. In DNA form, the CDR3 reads TGCGCCAGCAGCTCCCAGACAGGGGCTGGAAACACCATATATTTT. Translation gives CASSSQTGAGNTIYF.

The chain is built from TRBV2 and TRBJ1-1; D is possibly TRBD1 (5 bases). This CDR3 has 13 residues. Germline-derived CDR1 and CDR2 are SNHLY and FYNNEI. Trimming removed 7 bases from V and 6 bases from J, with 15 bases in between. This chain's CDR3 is CASTRRGEAEAFF. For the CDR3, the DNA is TGTGCCAGCACCAGAAGAGGGGAGGCTGAAGCTTTCTTT.

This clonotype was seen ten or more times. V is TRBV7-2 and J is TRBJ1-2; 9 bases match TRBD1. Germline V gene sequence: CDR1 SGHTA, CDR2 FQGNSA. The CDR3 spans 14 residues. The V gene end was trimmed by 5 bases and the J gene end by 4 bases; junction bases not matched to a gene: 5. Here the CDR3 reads CASSGRTGVYGYTF. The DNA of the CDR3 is TGTGCCAGCAGCGGACGGACAGGGGTCTATGGCTACACCTTC.

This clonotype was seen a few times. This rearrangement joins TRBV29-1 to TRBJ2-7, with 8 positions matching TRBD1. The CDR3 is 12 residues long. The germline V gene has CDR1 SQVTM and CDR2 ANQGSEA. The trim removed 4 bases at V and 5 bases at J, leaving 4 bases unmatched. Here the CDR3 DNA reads TGCAGCGTTGCAGGGGGCGCGGACGAGCAGTACTTC. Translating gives CSVAGGADEQYF.

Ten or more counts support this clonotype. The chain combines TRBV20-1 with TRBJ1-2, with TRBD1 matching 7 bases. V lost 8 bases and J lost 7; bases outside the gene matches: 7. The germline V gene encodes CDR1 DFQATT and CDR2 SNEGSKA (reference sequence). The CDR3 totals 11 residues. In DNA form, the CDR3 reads TGCAGTCCGAAGGGGGCCTCTGGCTACACCTTC. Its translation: CSPKGASGYTF.

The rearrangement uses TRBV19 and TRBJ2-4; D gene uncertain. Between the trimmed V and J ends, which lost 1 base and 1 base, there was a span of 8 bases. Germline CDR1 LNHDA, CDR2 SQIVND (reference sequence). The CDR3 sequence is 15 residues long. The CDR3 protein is CASSIGVTAKNIQYF. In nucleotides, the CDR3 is TGTGCCAGTAGTATAGGTGTCACGGCCAAAAACATTCAGTACTTC.

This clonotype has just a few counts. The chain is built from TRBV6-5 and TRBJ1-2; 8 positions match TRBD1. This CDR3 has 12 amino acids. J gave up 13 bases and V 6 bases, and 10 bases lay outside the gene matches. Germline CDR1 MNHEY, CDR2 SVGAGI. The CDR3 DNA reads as TGTGCCAGCAGCCCCGGACAGGGCGTAACCACCTTC. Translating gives CASSPGQGVTTF.

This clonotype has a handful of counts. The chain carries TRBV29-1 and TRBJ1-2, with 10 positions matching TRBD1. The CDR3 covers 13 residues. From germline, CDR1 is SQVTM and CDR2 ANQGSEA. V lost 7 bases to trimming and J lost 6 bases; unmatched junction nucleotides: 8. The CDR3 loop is CSATTGGSNGYTF. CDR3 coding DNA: TGCAGCGCGACGACAGGGGGCTCAAATGGCTACACCTTC.